This T cell receptor (beta chain) originates from a study of cytomegalovirus exposure and HLA in healthy donors (TCRdb year 2017). As for the study more broadly: According to an earlier analysis of around 600 of the donors, roughly 180 million T cells yielded 90 million to 130 million unique TCR beta sequences and roughly 280 Gb of sequence data. The study combined high-throughput TCR immunosequencing, statistical association of individual TCRs with disease status, and machine learning to predict cytomegalovirus infection status. HLA typing covered class I and class II loci at four-digit resolution. The number of donors typed differed by locus, with about 629-640 for A, B, C, DRB1 and DQB1, around 500 for DQA1, 600 to 610 for DPA1, and approximately 470 for DPB1. Besides the first cohort of approximately 710 subjects, a separate validation cohort made up of 120 different subjects was used. Alongside the repertoire data, information on donor age, sex, ethnicity and CMV serostatus was compiled. Rather than using new phenotypic data, the later analysis identified candidate immune exposures from TCR beta sequences and from how often those sequences occurred across donors. An earlier analysis of approximately 640 of the donors applied high-throughput TCR beta sequencing to assess whether each TCR beta V gene segment acted as functional or pseudogenic. A later genetic analysis took genome-wide SNP genotypes for about three fifths of the roughly 670 donors and used that subset as a discovery cohort. In a later analysis, previously published TCR beta repertoires from 550 to 700 donors were re-analyzed and high-resolution HLA genotyping was added so that TCR occurrence patterns could be studied. An early release covering 550 to 700 HLA-typed donors comprised roughly 300 gigabases of sequencing data and about 90 million unique TCR sequences. Among a few hundred genotyped donors of the cohort, an average of approximately 230,000 unique TCR beta nucleotide sequences were sequenced per donor, roughly a sixth of them non-productive. The study aimed to test whether signatures of past pathogen exposure could be identified by cataloging public T cell receptors. A handful of DR-DQ haplotypes were handled as single units for association and clustering because linkage in the cohort was strong. Every discovery cohort repertoire had been produced on one sequencing platform. Of the roughly 400 genotyped donors, approximately 83% fell in the genetic ancestry cluster associated with self-reported Caucasian donors. Using immunosequencing, the study profiled T cell repertoires from about 620 subjects and related those repertoires to cytomegalovirus serostatus. The research as a whole found: A later analysis found that TCR association rates varied across HLA loci, with DRB1 alleles showing the most associated TCRs and HLA-C alleles the fewest. The earlier analysis of 587 of the donors excluded seventeen rarely observed V segments, including chromosome 9 orphons, because counts were too low. A further reported finding was that TCR beta sequences accurately predicted the HLA-A and HLA-B alleles for most subjects in the first cohort. The study gave a list of under 200 TCR beta chains associated with cytomegalovirus. Several of the top co-occurrence clusters appeared to be linked to parvovirus B19, influenza, CMV and Epstein-Barr virus, according to a later analysis. HLA typing was unavailable for some donors at each locus, so association tests used only the typed subset. Strong co-occurrence of HLA alleles, especially DR and DQ, made assigning TCR associations to individual alleles difficult. In vitro tests confirmed that a few of the cytomegalovirus-associated TCR beta chains recognize cytomegalovirus antigens. Correlated functional status among segregating V segments might reflect linkage disequilibrium, but an unknown experimental factor could not be ruled out. In a later analysis, some 18,000 TCR beta sequences were associated with specific HLA alleles at a false discovery rate of 0.05. Because the 87-base-pair reads could not distinguish some IMGT-functional V segments, including TRBV6-2 and TRBV6-3, those segments were excluded. The authors suggested that the approach could potentially be extended to other disease states and immunological phenotypes. An earlier analysis of some 590 of the donors showed that most TCR beta V segments appeared in productive rearrangements either about 87% or about 30% of the time, which broadly matched IMGT annotations. In a later analysis, HLA-associated TCR beta chains showed more clonal expansion and lower generation probabilities than non-associated chains that were equally common. In both the original and validation cohorts, the classifier was reported to diagnose cytomegalovirus status with high specificity and sensitivity. A cluster of highly shared sequence variants was judged likely to be a technical artifact of the sequencing pipeline. According to a later analysis, most CMV-associated TCR beta chains appeared to be HLA-restricted, and the HLA associations seemed to be driven largely by CMV exposure. While some public TCRs were present in many individuals, most TCR sequences turned up only very rarely across donors. Roughly uniform sequencing depth across donors was assumed in presence/absence analyses, although this assumption may not hold. A later genetic analysis reported fewer N-insertions in productive TCRs among donors in an Asian-associated ancestry cluster than the 666-donor mean. CMV serostatus was the only immune exposure information available for the cohort. An association between a missense DCLRE1C variant and V-gene and J-gene trimming of TCR beta chains was found in a later genetic analysis and replicated in an independent cohort. The cohort was sequenced for TCR beta chains only, and without alpha or paired-chain data the features that could be detected were limited.

Including the terminal cysteine and phenylalanine, the CDR3 comprises 15 residues. Solely the CDR3 DNA is kept, with 45 bases framed from the first base. CDR1 and CDR2 are drawn from the germline V gene (reference sequence): LNHDA, SQIVND. V and J are truncated by 5 bases and 6 bases respectively, leaving an intervening sequence of 14 bases. The library was obtained by the immunoSEQ multiplex PCR assay. A mixture of 60 forward primers for TCR Vbeta segments and 13 reverse primers for TCR Jbeta segments was used in the multiplex PCR. A multiplex PCR assay on genomic DNA amplified the CDR3 region of rearranged TCR beta genes. On the Illumina HiSeq System, the amplified TCR beta libraries were sequenced as 87-base-pair reads. As for how the authors treated the data: Across the 600 to 700 repertoires, a later analysis counted 75 million to 90 million unique TCR beta chains, approximately 10 million of which were shared by at least two donors. Raw reads were error-corrected and collapsed into unique sequences with a nearest-neighbor algorithm that merged closely related sequences to remove PCR and sequencing errors. V, D and J gene segments were assigned by aligning CDR3 sequences to IMGT reference sequences. For a sequence to be retained, a match of at least six nucleotides was required to both a V gene segment and a J gene segment. A rearrangement counted as productive if the CDR3 had no stop codons and remained in frame with V and J, and every other rearrangement counted as non-productive. Following IMGT convention, CDR3 was defined as the stretch from the second conserved V-encoded cysteine to the conserved J-encoded phenylalanine. The earlier analysis of more than 450 of the donors excluded sequences that lacked an unambiguous match to a single V gene segment. An earlier analysis of roughly 590 of the donors called V segments functional above 56.7% productive rearrangements and segregating when the between-donor standard deviation exceeded 5%. To diagnose cytomegalovirus status from the catalog of TCR beta chain sequences, a statistical classification framework was built. A later analysis assigned V and J genes by comparing TCR nucleotide sequences with IMGT/GENE-DB human TR gene sequences. In a later analysis, CDR3 sequences and most-parsimonious VDJ recombination scenarios were assigned using the TCRdist pipeline. In a later analysis, each TCR beta chain was defined by its CDR3 amino acid sequence together with its V-gene family, and reads lacking a unique V-gene family were excluded. As a way to deal with suspected cross-contamination and a sequencing artifact, a later analysis dropped 450 to 600 nucleotide sequences that were highly shared and had low generation probability. For each public chain, a later analysis derived a clonal expansion index from normalized ranks of inferred template counts within each repertoire. In a later analysis, generation probabilities were computed using a VDJ recombination model fitted to out-of-frame rearrangements, and the results were checked against IGoR. In a later analysis, hypergeometric tests were used to score TCR-TCR, TCR-HLA and TCR-CMV co-occurrence, with a repertoire-size bias correction applied to TCR pairs. A later analysis estimated false discovery rates by permuting HLA or CMV assignments 20 times. In a later analysis, co-occurring TCRs were grouped using DBSCAN, with TCRdist sequence similarity added in when clustering inside HLA-allele-positive subsets. Repertoires with fewer than 30,000 or more than 120,000 public chains, plus five repertoires with anomalous nucleotide sharing, were excluded from co-occurrence clustering. In TCRdb, the immuneACCESS table is reduced to in-frame sequences with V and J assigned. These tables do not hold every clone; where another copy was compared, an unresolved V gene accounts for under half, and the others remain unexplained. D and trimming come from the DNA, and the V and J calls and clone size come from that table. In this sample the table shows about 110,000 clones, more than 65% of which occur a single time. The top ten clonotypes cover approximately 2% of the sample.

This clone has only one observation. It lacks a known antigen. Per-nucleotide qualities are absent, and no much larger clonotype sits a single base away. The cohort consisted of 666 healthy bone marrow donors. At the time of sampling, every cohort member was nominally healthy, though immune exposures that went unrecorded were likely present. The donor tested CMV seronegative, placing the donor among the 352 seronegative members of the cohort. A peripheral blood sample was provided by each donor, and peripheral blood mononuclear cells were used for TCR beta sequencing. Genomic DNA extraction from the blood cell samples was performed with the Qiagen DNeasy Blood Extraction Kit.

This TCR was sampled from a man under 40 in good health and CMV-seronegative. The specimen sequenced was PBMCs. Rearrangement joined TRBV19 to TRBJ1-6, and perhaps TRBD1 as D gene, on 5 matching bases. In nucleotide form, the sequence is TGTGCCAGTAGTCCGGAGGGGACCCCTAATTCACCCCTCCACTTT. Protein translation: CASSPEGTPNSPLHF.